The rows below give T cell receptor beta chains drawn from one sample of a study of spatial heterogeneity in lung cancer. TCRdb processed the 5' RACE reads anew with MiXCR; each CDR3 protein has one entry. This sample yields fewer than 20,000 distinct CDR3 sequences, of which under 10% are seen a single time; about 20% belongs to the top ten. Source: PBMCs, taken at follow-up. Every receptor here comes from a male donor with early-stage non-small cell lung cancer. CDR3s include the opening cysteine and the closing phenylalanine or tryptophan. D genes are given only for firm matches. Some rows mark clone size as missing; the rest say once, few, many or name a class of expanded clone.

V gene: TRBV28; J gene: TRBJ1-1; clone size: NA; D gene: TRBD1; CDR3 DNA: TGTGCCGGTCACAGGGGAGGGGGCACTGAAGCTTTCTTT; CDR3 protein: CAGHRGGGTEAFF
V gene: TRBV7-9; J gene: TRBJ2-3; clone size: many; D gene: TRBD2; CDR3 DNA: TGTGCCAGCAGCCCCGGGACTAGCGCTAGCACAGATACGCAGTATTTT; CDR3 protein: CASSPGTSASTDTQYF
V gene: TRBV5-4; J gene: TRBJ1-1; clone size: many; D gene: TRBD1; CDR3 DNA: TGTGCCAGCAGCTTTCCCGGGACAGGGGGCACTGAAGCTTTCTTT; CDR3 protein: CASSFPGTGGTEAFF
V gene: TRBV13; J gene: TRBJ2-1; clone size: many; D gene: NA; CDR3 DNA: TGTGCCAGCAGCTCACAGGGCGATGAGCAGTTCTTC; CDR3 protein: CASSSQGDEQFF
V gene: TRBV2; J gene: TRBJ2-5; clone size: many; D gene: NA; CDR3 DNA: TGTGCCAGCAATGGTGATGGCCAAGAGACCCAGTACTTC; CDR3 protein: CASNGDGQETQYF
V gene: TRBV20-1; J gene: TRBJ2-5; clone size: many; D gene: NA; CDR3 DNA: TGCAGTGCTAGGGCCCGGGCAGGTAGCCAAGAGACCCAGTACTTC; CDR3 protein: CSARARAGSQETQYF
V gene: TRBV24-1; J gene: TRBJ2-1; clone size: many; D gene: NA; CDR3 DNA: TGTGCCACCAGTGATTACCGGGACTCCCTCGGAAATGAGCAGTTCTTC; CDR3 protein: CATSDYRDSLGNEQFF
V gene: TRBV20-1; J gene: TRBJ2-7; clone size: many; D gene: NA; CDR3 DNA: TGCAGTGCTAGAGATGGATACGGGCAGTACTTC; CDR3 protein: CSARDGYGQYF
V gene: TRBV28; J gene: TRBJ2-3; clone size: many; D gene: NA; CDR3 DNA: TGTGCCAGCAGTTTTCCCGGGATGGGTACAGATACGCAGTATTTT; CDR3 protein: CASSFPGMGTDTQYF
V gene: TRBV10-1; J gene: TRBJ2-1; clone size: many; D gene: TRBD2; CDR3 DNA: TGCGCCAGCAGTGAGATGACGGGACTAGCGGGAGGGCCAAGTAATGAGCAGTTCTTC; CDR3 protein: CASSEMTGLAGGPSNEQFF
V gene: TRBV7-9; J gene: TRBJ2-7; clone size: medium-sized; D gene: TRBD2; CDR3 DNA: TGTGCCAGCAGCTTAGGGACTAGCGGGAGCTACGAGCAGTACTTC; CDR3 protein: CASSLGTSGSYEQYF
V gene: TRBV12-3/TRBV12-4; J gene: TRBJ1-1; clone size: many; D gene: TRBD1; CDR3 DNA: TGTGCCAGCAGTCCGGGACAGGGAAGGGATGACACTGAAGCTTTCTTT; CDR3 protein: CASSPGQGRDDTEAFF
V gene: TRBV5-1; J gene: TRBJ2-1; clone size: medium-sized; D gene: TRBD2; CDR3 DNA: TGCGCCAGCAGCCCGGGACTAGCTTACAATGAGCAGTTCTTC; CDR3 protein: CASSPGLAYNEQFF
V gene: TRBV19; J gene: TRBJ2-7; clone size: many; D gene: NA; CDR3 DNA: TGTGCCAGTAGTATGGGACAAGAGGGCAAATACGAGCAGTACTTC; CDR3 protein: CASSMGQEGKYEQYF
V gene: TRBV24-1; J gene: TRBJ2-5; clone size: NA; D gene: NA; CDR3 DNA: TGTGCCACCAGCAGTCGCTCCGGGCCTGAAGAGACCCAGTACTTC; CDR3 protein: CATSSRSGPEETQYF
V gene: TRBV2; J gene: TRBJ2-1; clone size: many; D gene: TRBD2; CDR3 DNA: TGTGCCAGCAGAGCACTAGCGGGCTCCTACAATGAGCAGTTCTTC; CDR3 protein: CASRALAGSYNEQFF
V gene: TRBV7-2; J gene: TRBJ2-7; clone size: few; D gene: TRBD1; CDR3 DNA: TGTGCCAGCAGCTTAGATCCTAGTCAGGGGGTTCAGTACTTC; CDR3 protein: CASSLDPSQGVQYF
V gene: TRBV7-9; J gene: TRBJ2-7; clone size: many; D gene: NA; CDR3 DNA: TGTGCCAGCAGCTCCGGCCGGGGAACAGCCCGCTACGAGCAGTACTTC; CDR3 protein: CASSSGRGTARYEQYF
V gene: TRBV7-9; J gene: TRBJ2-7; clone size: many; D gene: TRBD2; CDR3 DNA: TGTGCCAGCAGCCCCCGGACTAGCGGACCCTCCTACGAGCAGTACTTC; CDR3 protein: CASSPRTSGPSYEQYF
V gene: TRBV11-2; J gene: TRBJ2-3; clone size: NA; D gene: TRBD2; CDR3 DNA: TGTGCCAGCAGCGCGCTAGCGGGAGGGCTGACAGATACGCAGTATTTT; CDR3 protein: CASSALAGGLTDTQYF
V gene: TRBV7-2; J gene: TRBJ2-7; clone size: NA; D gene: NA; CDR3 DNA: TGTGCCAGCAGCCACGGCCATGGGGGCCGCGAGCAGTACTTC; CDR3 protein: CASSHGHGGREQYF
V gene: TRBV19; J gene: TRBJ2-5; clone size: NA; D gene: NA; CDR3 DNA: TGTGCCAGTAGTGACGCACAGCCCTTAAGCGGAGAGACCCAGTACTTC; CDR3 protein: CASSDAQPLSGETQYF
V gene: TRBV19; J gene: TRBJ2-5; clone size: few; D gene: TRBD1; CDR3 DNA: TGTGCCAGTAGTGCCGGACAGGGGGCGCATGCCCCATTCCAAGAGACCCAGTACTTC; CDR3 protein: CASSAGQGAHAPFQETQYF
V gene: TRBV29-1; J gene: TRBJ2-3; clone size: NA; D gene: TRBD2; CDR3 DNA: TGCAGCGTTGAGGAGTATGGGCTAGCGGGGGGACCCACAGATACGCAGTATTTT; CDR3 protein: CSVEEYGLAGGPTDTQYF
V gene: TRBV7-9; J gene: TRBJ2-7; clone size: few; D gene: TRBD1; CDR3 DNA: TGTGCCAGCAGCTCTCCCGAGCGGACAGGGCAGTACGAGCAGTACTTC; CDR3 protein: CASSSPERTGQYEQYF
V gene: TRBV4-2; J gene: TRBJ2-5; clone size: many; D gene: NA; CDR3 DNA: TGTGCCAGCAGCCAAGAGGCCCGCCAAGAGACCCAGTACTTC; CDR3 protein: CASSQEARQETQYF
V gene: TRBV28; J gene: TRBJ1-2; clone size: medium-sized; D gene: TRBD1; CDR3 DNA: TGTGCCAGCAGTCCGACAGGGGAGGCTGGCTACACCTTC; CDR3 protein: CASSPTGEAGYTF
V gene: TRBV5-8; J gene: TRBJ1-5; clone size: medium-sized; D gene: NA; CDR3 DNA: TGTGCCAGCAGCCAAGGACAGTATAGCAATCAGCCCCAGCATTTT; CDR3 protein: CASSQGQYSNQPQHF